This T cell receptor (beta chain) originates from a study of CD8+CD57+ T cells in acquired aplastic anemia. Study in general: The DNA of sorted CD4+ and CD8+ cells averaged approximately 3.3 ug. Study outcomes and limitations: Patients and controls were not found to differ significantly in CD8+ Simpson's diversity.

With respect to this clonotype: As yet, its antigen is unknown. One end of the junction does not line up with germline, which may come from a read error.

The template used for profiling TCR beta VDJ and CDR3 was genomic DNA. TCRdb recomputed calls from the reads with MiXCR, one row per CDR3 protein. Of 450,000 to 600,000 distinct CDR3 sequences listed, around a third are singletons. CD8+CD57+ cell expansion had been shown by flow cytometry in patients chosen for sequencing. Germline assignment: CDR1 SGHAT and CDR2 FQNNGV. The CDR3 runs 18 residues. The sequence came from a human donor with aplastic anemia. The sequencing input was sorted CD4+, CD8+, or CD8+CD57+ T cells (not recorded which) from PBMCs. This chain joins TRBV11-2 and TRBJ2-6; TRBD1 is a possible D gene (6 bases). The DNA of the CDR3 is TGTGCCAGCAGCTATCGCACAGGGCCCGGCTCTGGGGCCAGCGTCCTGACTTTC. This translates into CASSYRTGPGSGASVLTF.